Listed below are T cell receptor beta chains from one sample, sequenced in a study of immune cell composition in non-small cell lung cancer. Some clones are missing from TCRdb's copy, which holds only in-frame ones; the method was immunoSEQ multiplex PCR. The profile shows around 5,000 clones, 70% to 90% of them singletons. The sequencing input was lung tumor tissue. The receptors shown here come from a human donor with non-small cell lung cancer. Each CDR3 is given with its conserved first and last residue. Fields, in order: D gene, clone size, J gene, V gene, CDR3 DNA, CDR3 protein. The D gene is left open where the match is weak. Only part of the rows carry a size: once, few, many, or a class if the clone is expanded.

- - TRBJ2-1 TRBV5-1 TGCGCCAGCAGCTTCCCTGCCAGTGAGCAGTTCTTC CASSFPASEQFF
- - TRBJ2-3 TRBV11-3 TGTGCCAGCAGTATAGGGTCGGGGGAGACAGATACGCAGTATTTT CASSIGSGETDTQYF
TRBD2 once TRBJ2-3 TRBV27 TGTGCCAGCACCGGGACTAGACCCACAGATACGCAGTATTTT CASTGTRPTDTQYF
- - TRBJ2-5 TRBV9 TGTGCCAGCAGCGTCCGGGAAGGGCCGCAGACCCAGTACTTC CASSVREGPQTQYF
TRBD2 - TRBJ2-7 TRBV5-4 TGTGCCAGCAGCTTGGGAACTCAGGGTCTAGCGGGAGAAGCCTACGAGCAGTACTTC CASSLGTQGLAGEAYEQYF
- few TRBJ1-5 TRBV7-9 TGTGCCAGCAGCTTCAAGGGGGACCATCAACCCCAGCATTTT CASSFKGDHQPQHF
TRBD1 - TRBJ2-5 TRBV29-1 TGCAGCGTTCTTAGACAGGGAGAGACCCAGTACTTC CSVLRQGETQYF
TRBD2 - TRBJ2-2 TRBV5-1 TGCGCCAGCAGCCTCACTAGCGGGAACACCGGGGAGCTGTTTTTT CASSLTSGNTGELFF
TRBD1 - TRBJ1-2 TRBV19 TGTGCCAGTAACAGGGGGATAAACTATGGCTACACCTTC CASNRGINYGYTF
- - TRBJ1-4 TRBV11-2 TGTGCCAGCAGCCAAACAGACGGAAAACTGTTTTTT CASSQTDGKLFF
- - TRBJ2-2 TRBV29-1 TGCAGCGTTGTCCTTGGGGGGAGGACCGGGGAGCTGTTTTTT CSVVLGGRTGELFF
- - TRBJ1-4 TRBV9 TGTGCCAGCAGCTTACTGGGCCGAAATAATGAAAAACTGTTTTTT CASSLLGRNNEKLFF
TRBD1 - TRBJ1-4 TRBV5-1 TGCGCCAGCAGCTTTGGGCAGGGGGGAGGTTCTGCAACTAATGAAAAACTGTTTTTT CASSFGQGGGSATNEKLFF
TRBD2 - TRBJ2-5 TRBV13 TGTGCCAGCAGCGCCGGGACTAGACAAGAGACCCAGTACTTC CASSAGTRQETQYF
TRBD1 - TRBJ2-7 TRBV6-5 TGTGCCAGCAGAGCGGGACAGGGGGACGAGCAGTACTTC CASRAGQGDEQYF
TRBD1 - TRBJ2-5 TRBV11-2 TGTGCCAGCAGGTCCGGGACAGGGGACGAGACCCAGTACTTC CASRSGTGDETQYF
TRBD2 once TRBJ2-5 TRBV4-2 TGTGCCAGCAGCCAAGGGACTAGCGGGAGGGGGGAGACCCAGTACTTC CASSQGTSGRGETQYF
- - TRBJ2-1 TRBV5-1 TGCGCCAGCAGGACGGGATGGGTAAGCAATGAGCAGTTCTTC CASRTGWVSNEQFF
TRBD2 - TRBJ2-2 TRBV5-1 TGCGCCAGCCAAAGCGGGGGAAACACCGGGGAGCTGTTTTTT CASQSGGNTGELFF
- - TRBJ2-2 TRBV9 TGTGCCAGCAGCGTCACGGACAGTCTCGTTGTTCGTGGGGAGCTGTTTTTT CASSVTDSLVVRGELFF
TRBD1 - TRBJ1-1 TRBV7-8 TGTGCCAGCAGCTTGCAACAGGGGGAGGAGAACACTGAAGCTTTCTTT CASSLQQGEENTEAFF
- - TRBJ1-4 TRBV27 TGTGCCAGCAGTTTCAAGTGGCAGTATAATGAAAAACTGTTTTTT CASSFKWQYNEKLFF
- - TRBJ2-1 TRBV5-1 TGCGCCAGCAGGGTCGGCAATGAGCAGTTCTTC CASRVGNEQFF
- - TRBJ2-7 TRBV28 TGTGCCAGCAGTGAGGGTGATTCCTACGAGCAGTACTTC CASSEGDSYEQYF
- - TRBJ2-1 TRBV7-9 TGTGCCAGCAGCGCGGCGGAGAGGGCGGGGTTCTTC CASSAAERAGFF
TRBD1 - TRBJ2-3 TRBV6-1 TGTGCCAGCAGTGCGGGACAGGGGGTTTTTGGCACAGATACGCAGTATTTT CASSAGQGVFGTDTQYF
- - TRBJ2-2 TRBV28 TGTGCCAGCAGTTTACAGGGTTTTTCCGGGGAGCTGTTTTTT CASSLQGFSGELFF
TRBD1 once TRBJ2-6 TRBV5-1 TGCGCCAGCAGCTTGGAGGGACAGGGGGTTCCTGGGGCCAACGTCCTGACTTTC CASSLEGQGVPGANVLTF
TRBD2 once TRBJ2-5 TRBV6-6 TGTGCCAGCAGACGAGCTAGCGGGGTTCAAGAGACCCAGTACTTC CASRRASGVQETQYF
- - TRBJ1-5 TRBV10-2 TGCGCCAGCAGTGAGTCGGGGGGGAATCAGCCCCAGCATTTT CASSESGGNQPQHF
- - TRBJ1-1 TRBV11-1 TGTGCCAGCAGCCCCCCCCGGAGGAGTGCTGAAGCTTTCTTT CASSPPRRSAEAFF
TRBD2 few TRBJ2-1 TRBV5-1 TGCGCCAGCAGCTTGTTCCCGGGAGGGCCAAACTCCTACAATGAGCAGTTCTTC CASSLFPGGPNSYNEQFF